This is a list of T cell receptor beta chains from one sample in a study of blood T cell repertoires in COVID-19. The assay was immunoSEQ multiplex PCR, and TCRdb's table has in-frame clones only and misses some. Here the sample spans about 150,000 clones, roughly 80% being singletons. Material for sequencing was peripheral blood. The receptor set was obtained from a man between 70 and 80 years old with acute or convalescent COVID-19. Both conserved end residues are trimmed from each CDR3.

j_call v_call cdr3_aa
TRBJ1-1 TRBV18 ASSPRAGSLTEAF
TRBJ2-6 TRBV7-8 ASSQNRAGANVLT
TRBJ2-3 TRBV4-1 ASSPREGGVPRDTDTQY
TRBJ2-7 TRBV28 ASSAPGTGVEQY
TRBJ1-1 TRBV6-5 ASNRNTEAF
TRBJ2-5 TRBV4-2 ASSRTSQGQETQY
TRBJ2-3 TRBV19 ASSISGQGAQDTQY
TRBJ2-1 TRBV27 ASSSRGMGYNEQF
TRBJ2-2 TRBV29-1 SVEDQGTAGELF
TRBJ2-1 TRBV10-3 ATKPGTGDINEQF
TRBJ1-4 TRBV5-8 ASSIGTGKLF
TRBJ2-5 TRBV28 ASSGGPTQY
TRBJ1-2 TRBV9 ASSAEEWTGNGYT
TRBJ2-1 TRBV27 ASSFRRGSYNEQF
TRBJ2-1 TRBV7-3 ASSLVATGGTYNEQF
TRBJ2-2 TRBV11-2 ASSLRQGGTGELF
TRBJ1-1 TRBV11-2 ASSLGWADTEAF
TRBJ1-5 TRBV18 ASSPITTGQGNQPQH
TRBJ2-4 TRBV5-4 ASSLGGGIAKNIQY
TRBJ1-4 TRBV7-9 ASSPLGDREKLF
TRBJ1-1 TRBV5-1 ASSPGPGNTEAF
TRBJ1-1 TRBV5-1 ASSLAGSTASPLNTEAF
TRBJ2-1 TRBV21-1 ASSKSRKGTKDREKYNEQF
TRBJ2-5 TRBV6-5 ASSYSRLGRETQY
TRBJ1-4 TRBV5-5 ASRRGTNEKLF
TRBJ1-1 TRBV19 ASGTRSYEAF
TRBJ2-1 TRBV11-1 ASGLRVASYNEQF
TRBJ2-3 TRBV27 ASSLSPSGSGTDTQY
TRBJ1-6 TRBV3-1/TRBV3-2 ASSLETGGFALH
TRBJ2-3 TRBV18 ASSNRDSEDTQY
TRBJ1-1 TRBV30 AWTSGAAEAF